Below, 26 T cell receptor beta chains from the same sample are listed, as sequenced in a study of blood T cell repertoires in COVID-19. Assay used: immunoSEQ multiplex PCR; TCRdb lists only in-frame clones, some missing. Of approximately 160,000 clones in the sample, about 86% were seen once. The sample consisted of peripheral blood. Receptors were obtained from a man aged 45-65 years with active or convalescent COVID-19.

The chain carries TRBV29-1 and TRBJ2-6; 10 bases fit TRBD2. This CDR3 is built from 16 residues. The V gene end was trimmed by 1 base and the J gene end by 3 bases; junction bases not matched to a gene: 3. Germline assignment: CDR1 SQVTM and CDR2 ANQGSEA. The chain's CDR3 is CSVEGLAGDGANVLTF. The DNA of the CDR3 is TGCAGCGTTGAAGGGCTAGCGGGAGATGGGGCCAACGTCCTGACTTTC.

The chain recombines TRBV19 with TRBJ1-4; weak D call: TRBD1 (6 bases). Germline CDR1 reads LNHDA; CDR2 reads SQIVND (reference sequence). This CDR3 spans 16 amino acids. V was shortened by 8 bases and J by 5 bases, with 21 bases between the two germline ends. The CDR3 DNA sequence: TGTGCCAGTGGCGAATCGTGGACTGGGGGCAATGAAAAACTGTTTTTT. Translation gives CASGESWTGGNEKLFF.

The V call is TRBV7-2, the J call TRBJ2-7, with D perhaps matching TRBD2 (6 bases). The CDR3 spans 15 residues. V lost 1 base and J lost 0, with 10 bases in between. Per the germline V gene, CDR1 is SGHTA and CDR2 is FQGNSA. CDR3 sequence (DNA): TGTGCCAGCAGCTTAGGGTCTAGCGACTCCTACGAGCAGTACTTC. It encodes CASSLGSSDSYEQYF.

This clone has only a few counts. The chain employs TRBV5-1 and TRBJ2-7; TRBD2 matches at 7 bases. Germline V gene lookup returns CDR1 SGHRS and CDR2 YFSETQ. This CDR3 is 16 amino acids long. J lost 2 bases, V lost 0 bases, and 8 bases had no gene match. The CDR3 is CASSLVAGGSTYEQYF. In nucleotides, the CDR3 is TGCGCCAGCAGCTTGGTGGCAGGCGGGAGTACCTACGAGCAGTACTTC.

This rearrangement joins TRBV7-2 to TRBJ2-7, with 13 bases identical to TRBD2. CDR3 length: 14 amino acids. Germline loops: CDR1 SGHTA, CDR2 FQGNSA. The V gene end was trimmed by 6 bases and the J gene end by 8 bases; junction bases not matched to a gene: 7. This CDR3 reads CASSRGLAGAQQYF. In DNA form, the CDR3 reads TGTGCCAGCAGTCGCGGACTAGCGGGGGCCCAGCAGTACTTC.

V usage is TRBV19 and J usage is TRBJ2-4; maybe TRBD1 (5 bases). Germline loops: CDR1 LNHDA, CDR2 SQIVND (reference sequence). V lost 5 bases and J lost 10, with 18 bases in between. There are 14 residues in the CDR3. The CDR3 protein is CASSSPDSLRIQYF. The CDR3 DNA sequence: TGTGCCAGTAGTTCACCCGACAGCCTAAGAATTCAGTACTTC.

The genes are TRBV12-1 and TRBJ1-6. TRBV12-1 counts as a pseudogene. This CDR3 region has 12 residues. The CDR3 loop is CASLRYTSPLHF. CDR3 in DNA: TGTGCCAGCCTTCGGTATACCTCACCCCTCCACTTT.

V usage is TRBV15 and J usage is TRBJ2-1; 10 bases are a match to TRBD1. J gave up 10 bases and V 0 bases, and 9 bases lay outside the gene matches. This CDR3 has 16 amino acids. Per germline, CDR1 LNHNV and CDR2 YYDKDF (reference sequence). The CDR3 DNA is TGTGCCACCAGCAGAGATCTCGGGACAGGGGCCGGGGAGCAGTTCTTC. This codes for CATSRDLGTGAGEQFF. Full variable domain (missing parts from reference TRBV15 and TRBJ2-1): DAMVIQNPRYQVTQFGKPVTLSCSQTLNHNVMYWYQQKSSQAPKLLFHYYDKDFNNEADTPDNFQSRRPNTSFCFLDIRSPGLGDTAMYLCATSRDLGTGAGEQFFGPGTRLTVL.

This sequence joins TRBV5-1 and TRBJ1-6; D uncertain. Germline CDR1 SGHRS, CDR2 YFSETQ. This CDR3 has 14 amino acids. V gave up 5 bases and J gave up 7 bases, with 13 bases separating them. CDR3 protein: CASSPQPTNSPLHF. As DNA, the CDR3 is TGCGCCAGCAGTCCACAGCCTACCAATTCACCCCTCCACTTT.

Only one count was recorded for this clone. The CDR3 region is CASSRGQGGTDTQYF. The CDR3 DNA reads TGTGCCAGCAGCCGGGGACAGGGGGGGACAGATACGCAGTATTTT. V gene TRBV7-9 combines with J gene TRBJ2-3; 11 positions match TRBD1. This CDR3 spans 15 amino acids. V shed 5 bases, J shed 3 bases, and the junction held 4 bases outside the gene matches. Looked up from germline, CDR1 is SEHNR and CDR2 is FQNEAQ (reference sequence).

A single count supports this clone. The chain combines TRBV6-6 with TRBJ1-4; D is perhaps TRBD1 (5 bases). This CDR3 has 11 amino acids. Deletions cut 7 bases from V and 13 bases from J, with 13 bases between. The germline V gene encodes CDR1 MNHNY and CDR2 SVGAGI (reference sequence). CDR3 DNA sequence: TGTGCCAGCAACCCAGGGAAGAGACTGTTTTTT. Its protein is CASNPGKRLFF.

This chain connects TRBV18 to TRBJ1-1; TRBD1 is a possible D gene (6 bases). V gave up 3 bases and J gave up 8 bases, with 19 bases separating them. Germline lookup yields CDR1 KGHSH and CDR2 LQKENI. The CDR3 has 15 amino acids. Here the CDR3 DNA reads TGTGCCAGCTCACCTACTACCGGGACAACCTCCGAAGCTTTCTTT. It codes for CASSPTTGTTSEAFF.

This chain links TRBV5-8 with TRBJ1-5; 12 nucleotides line up with TRBD1. The J segment lost 4 bases and the V segment lost 4 bases, leaving 6 bases of the junction unmatched. Germline assignment: CDR1 SGHTS and CDR2 YDEGEE. The CDR3 sequence is 16 residues long. DNA for the CDR3: TGTGCCAGCAGCGAGGGACAGGGGGCCTGGAATCAGCCCCAGCATTTT. It yields the protein CASSEGQGAWNQPQHF.

The chain carries TRBV9 and TRBJ1-1; the D gene is possibly TRBD1 (6 bases). Germline assignment: CDR1 SGDLS and CDR2 YYNGEE. The CDR3 is 17 residues long. Deletions cut 0 bases from V and 1 base from J, with 16 bases between. This CDR3 reads CASSVVFRGIGNTEAFF. In nucleotides, the CDR3 is TGTGCCAGCAGCGTAGTTTTCAGGGGCATAGGGAACACTGAAGCTTTCTTT.

The V and J genes are TRBV6-1 and TRBJ1-4; 11 nucleotides agree with TRBD1. V lost 1 base and J lost 7; bases outside the gene matches: 5. CDR1 and CDR2 from the germline V gene are MNHNS and SASEGT. The CDR3 is 16 amino acids. CDR3 region: CASSEGRGTGGEKLFF. The CDR3 nucleotides are TGTGCCAGCAGTGAAGGCAGGGGGACAGGGGGTGAAAAACTGTTTTTT.

This clone is a singleton in its sample. The rearrangement links TRBV4-2 to TRBJ2-2; TRBD2 agrees at 10 bases. The junction had 9 bases not matched to a gene; V was cut back by 0 bases and J by 8 bases. This CDR3 comprises 17 residues. Germline V gene data show CDR1 as LGHNA and CDR2 as YNFKEQ. The CDR3 loop is CASSQEGLAEGTGELFF. The CDR3 nucleotides read TGTGCCAGCAGCCAAGAAGGACTAGCGGAAGGGACGGGGGAGCTGTTTTTT.

This sequence joins TRBV6-5 and TRBJ1-3; 7 bases map to TRBD1. Looked up from germline, CDR1 is MNHEY and CDR2 is SVGAGI. The ends lost 8 bases at V and 2 bases at J; junction bases unmatched: 3. The CDR3 is 13 residues long. The CDR3 reads CASATGPGNTIYF. In DNA form, the CDR3 reads TGTGCCAGCGCGACAGGGCCTGGAAACACCATATATTTT.

The chain recombines TRBV11-3 with TRBJ1-4, with D unresolved. The CDR3 extends over 15 amino acids. V was shortened by 4 bases and J by 2 bases, with 11 bases between the two germline ends. Looked up from germline, CDR1 is SGHNT and CDR2 is YENEEA. As DNA, the CDR3 is TGTGCCAGCAGCTACAACCCTGGCACTAATGAAAAACTGTTTTTT. As protein: CASSYNPGTNEKLFF.

The V call is TRBV28, the J call TRBJ1-5, with 10 bases aligning to TRBD1. The CDR3 consists of 16 residues. V dropped 2 bases and J dropped 11; count of bases not matched to a gene: 12. Germline V CDR1 and CDR2: MDHEN, SYDVKM. CDR3 DNA sequence: TGTGCCAGCAGTTTAGGCGAGGGACAGGGGTTCACGGCCCAGCATTTT. It encodes CASSLGEGQGFTAQHF.

This chain uses TRBV5-6 with TRBJ2-2, with TRBD2 matching 11 bases. The V gene end was trimmed by 4 bases and the J gene end by 6 bases; junction bases not matched to a gene: 8. CDR3 size: 16 residues. Germline-derived CDR1 and CDR2 are SGHDT and YYEEEE. CDR3 region: CASSRGLAATPGELFF. The CDR3, as DNA: TGTGCCAGCAGCCGGGGACTAGCGGCAACTCCCGGGGAGCTGTTTTTT.

This clone was found once. The chain joins TRBV2 to TRBJ1-5; 10 bases align to TRBD1. This CDR3 is built from 14 residues. Germline CDR1 reads SNHLY; CDR2 reads FYNNEI. V shed 7 bases and J 10 bases; nucleotides not matched to a gene: 10. The chain's CDR3 is CASTSGTGVIPQHF. The CDR3 coding sequence is TGTGCCAGCACCTCCGGGACAGGGGTAATTCCCCAGCATTTT.

The rearrangement links TRBV7-2 to TRBJ1-3; no clear D gene. The CDR3 covers 15 residues. Germline V CDR1 and CDR2: SGHTA, FQGNSA. Trimming removed 3 bases from V and 0 bases from J, with 9 bases in between. CDR3 in amino acids: CASSFEGSSGNTIYF. DNA of the CDR3: TGTGCCAGCAGCTTTGAAGGGAGCTCTGGAAACACCATATATTTT.

In nucleotides, the CDR3 is TGCGCCAGCACCAACGAGGGACAGGGGGCAGATACGCAGTATTTT. Translation gives CASTNEGQGADTQYF. The chain uses TRBV5-1 and TRBJ2-3; 11 nucleotides line up with TRBD1. The germline V gene has CDR1 SGHRS and CDR2 YFSETQ. V shed 6 bases, J shed 4 bases, and the junction held 7 bases outside the gene matches. The CDR3 is made up of 15 amino acids.

DNA for the CDR3: TGTGCCAGCAGCCAAGAATTTTCTTGGGCGGGATTCTACGAGCAGTACTTC. It is translated as CASSQEFSWAGFYEQYF. The chain uses TRBV3-1 (or the pseudogene TRBV3-2) and TRBJ2-7, with a weak D call TRBD2 (6 bases). Germline V gene lookup returns CDR1 LGHDT and CDR2 YNNKEL (reference sequence). The CDR3 spans 17 residues. The V gene lost 0 bases and the J gene lost 3 bases, with 18 bases spanning the gap.

The chain has TRBV7-6 and TRBJ2-2, with D perhaps TRBD1 (6 bases). Germline V gene data show CDR1 as SGHVS and CDR2 as FNYEAQ. The CDR3 runs to 17 residues. V lost 5 bases, J lost 2 bases, and 18 bases lay in between. CDR3 sequence (DNA): TGTGCCAGCAGCCTTTTTGGGGGCGGAGTTAACACCGGGGAGCTGTTTTTT. This sequence encodes CASSLFGGGVNTGELFF.

The rearrangement joins TRBV7-9 to TRBJ1-5, with D maybe TRBD1 (6 bases). V was cut by 2 bases and J by 4 bases, with 15 bases left in between. Germline-derived CDR1 and CDR2 are SEHNR and FQNEAQ (reference sequence). The CDR3 runs to 16 residues. The DNA for the CDR3 is TGTGCCAGCAGCTTATTTGGTGGGCAGGGGAATCAGCCCCAGCATTTT. Translating it yields CASSLFGGQGNQPQHF.